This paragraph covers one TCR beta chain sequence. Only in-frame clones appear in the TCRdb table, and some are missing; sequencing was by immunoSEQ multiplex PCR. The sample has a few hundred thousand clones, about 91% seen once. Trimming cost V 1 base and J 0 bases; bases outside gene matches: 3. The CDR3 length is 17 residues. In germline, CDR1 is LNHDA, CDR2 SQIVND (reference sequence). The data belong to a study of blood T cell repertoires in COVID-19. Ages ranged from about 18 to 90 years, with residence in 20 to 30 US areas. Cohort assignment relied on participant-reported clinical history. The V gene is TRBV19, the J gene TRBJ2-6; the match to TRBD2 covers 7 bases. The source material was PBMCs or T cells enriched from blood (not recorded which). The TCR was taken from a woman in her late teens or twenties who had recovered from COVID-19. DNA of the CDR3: TGTGCCAGTAGTATAGGCAGCGGGAACTCTGGGGCCAACGTCCTGACTTTC. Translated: CASSIGSGNSGANVLTF.